The sequence of this T cell receptor beta chain was determined in a study of T cells after yellow fever vaccination. General observations from the study: Post-booster samples contained most primary-vaccination clones (roughly 96% CD4, roughly 88% CD8).

V was pared by 0 bases and J by 0 bases, with 8 bases between. The germline CDR1 and CDR2 sequences are MNHEY and SVGAGI. This CDR3 is built from 15 residues. As to this clonotype: Its matching antigen is unknown. A much larger clone differs by one base, so this may be a read error.

TCRdb redid the calling of the 5' RACE reads with MiXCR, one entry per CDR3 protein. The data show 250,000 or so distinct CDR3 sequences, about 3.7% seen once. The specimen comprised PBMCs, sampled 15 days after the yellow fever booster vaccination. The genes are TRBV6-5 and TRBJ1-1; D is unclear. This clonotype was obtained from a man aged 18 to 29 who received the YFV17D yellow fever vaccine. The CDR3 DNA reads TGTGCCAGCAGTTACTCTCCGTGCCTGAACACTGAAGCTTTCTTT. The encoded protein is CASSYSPCLNTEAFF.